What follows is one T cell receptor beta chain and its context. The PCR ran on 60 Vbeta and 13 Jbeta primers. Sequencing was performed with immunoSEQ multiplex PCR; in TCRdb, only in-frame clones are kept and a portion is missing. The sample lists roughly 200,000 clones; more than 65% were seen once. These data are taken from a study of cytomegalovirus exposure and HLA in healthy donors. Per germline, CDR1 LGHNA and CDR2 YNFKEQ. The CDR3 covers 13 residues. Between the trimmed V and J ends, which lost 0 bases and 8 bases, there was a span of 11 bases. The clonotype was recovered from a man between 50 and 59 years old in good health and CMV-seronegative. The sample consisted of PBMCs. The chain carries TRBV4-2 and TRBJ2-7, with D tentatively TRBD1 (7 bases). CDR3 DNA sequence: TGTGCCAGCAGCCAAGACCAGGGGGGTAAGCAGTACTTC. Its translation: CASSQDQGGKQYF.